The entry below describes one T cell receptor beta chain. Its antigen remains undetermined. No base qualities exist here, and no much larger clone lies one base off it. The source of the sample is a study of T cell changes during pregnancy in multiple sclerosis (dated by TCRdb to about 2019). The study in broad terms: In women with multiple sclerosis, the researchers looked at how the T cell repertoire shifted as pregnancy progressed.

The junction shows trimming of 5 bases on V and 1 base on J, plus 11 bases between the germline ends. As encoded in the germline V gene, CDR1 is KGHSH while CDR2 is LQKENI. The CDR3 holds 15 amino acids from the cysteine to the phenylalanine. This entry keeps only the CDR3 DNA: 45 bases, framed from base 1. Receptor libraries were prepared by the immunoSEQ multiplex PCR assay. Not all clones reach the TCRdb copy of this immuneACCESS table, which keeps in-frame sequences only. Checked studies attribute under half of the gap to unresolved V genes and leave the rest unexplained. This sample gives 84,000 or so clones in total; less than 95% of them show up just once. 2.5% of the sample is in the top ten clones.

Sequenced material: peripheral blood, taken in the third trimester of pregnancy. This TCR was sampled from a female donor with multiple sclerosis, enrolled in a pregnancy study. The chain is made from TRBV18 and TRBJ2-2; D gene: possibly TRBD2, on 5 matching bases. The DNA reads TGTGCCAGCTCATTGGACTCCCAGAACACCGGGGAGCTGTTTTTT. This codes for CASSLDSQNTGELFF.